This TCR beta chain emerged from a study of CD8 T cells in ankylosing spondylitis. Germline CDR1 is DFQATT and CDR2 is SNEGSKA (reference sequence). This CDR3 region has 14 residues. Between the trimmed V and J ends, which lost 8 bases and 9 bases, there was a span of 23 bases. TCRdb re-analysed the 5' RACE reads in MiXCR, keeping a single row per CDR3 protein. The data hold 250,000 to 400,000 distinct CDR3 sequences, with roughly 12% observed a single time. Sequences were obtained from blood, either unsorted or a sorted T cell fraction (not recorded which). V gene TRBV20-1 combines with J gene TRBJ2-1; no firm D call. This receptor was taken from a female donor with ankylosing spondylitis or in good health (not recorded which). The CDR3 coding sequence is TGCAGTTTCCAACAATCCCTATCGTCGGGTGAGCAGTTCTTC. Residues: CSFQQSLSSGEQFF.